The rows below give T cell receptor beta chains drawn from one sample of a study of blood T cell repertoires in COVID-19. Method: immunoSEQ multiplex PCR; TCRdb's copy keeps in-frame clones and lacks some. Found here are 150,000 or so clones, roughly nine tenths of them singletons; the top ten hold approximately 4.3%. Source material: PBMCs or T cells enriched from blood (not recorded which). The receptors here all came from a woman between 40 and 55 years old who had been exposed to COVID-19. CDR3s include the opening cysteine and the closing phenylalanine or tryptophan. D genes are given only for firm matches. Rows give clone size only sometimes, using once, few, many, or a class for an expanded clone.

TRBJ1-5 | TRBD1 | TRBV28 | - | CASSNLGTDSQPQHF | TGTGCCAGCAGTAACCTTGGGACAGACTCTCAGCCCCAGCATTTT
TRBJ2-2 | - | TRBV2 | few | CASSEGRTGELFF | TGTGCCAGCAGTGAGGGGCGGACCGGGGAGCTGTTTTTT
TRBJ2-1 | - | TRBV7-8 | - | CASSELSSYNEQFF | TGTGCCAGCTCTGAACTGAGCTCCTACAATGAGCAGTTCTTC
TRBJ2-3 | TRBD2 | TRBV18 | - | CASSPGLAGGADTQYF | TGTGCCAGCTCACCGGGACTAGCGGGAGGAGCAGATACGCAGTATTTT
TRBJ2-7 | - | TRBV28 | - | CASGTPSYEQYF | TGTGCCAGCGGGACACCCTCCTACGAGCAGTACTTC
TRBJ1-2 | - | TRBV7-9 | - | CASRPQTRYGYTF | TGTGCCAGCAGACCACAGACCCGCTATGGCTACACCTTC
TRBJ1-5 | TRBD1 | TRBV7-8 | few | CASSLARTGVGGSNQPQHF | TGTGCCAGCAGCTTAGCCCGGACAGGGGTGGGTGGAAGCAATCAGCCCCAGCATTTT
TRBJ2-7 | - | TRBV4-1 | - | CASSQVIGGQYF | TGCGCCAGCAGCCAAGTCATAGGAGGGCAGTACTTC
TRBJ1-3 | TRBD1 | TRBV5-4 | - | CATETGGPSGNTIYF | TGTGCCACCGAGACAGGGGGCCCTTCTGGAAACACCATATATTTT
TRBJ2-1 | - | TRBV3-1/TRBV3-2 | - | CASSRRGEQFF | TGTGCCAGCAGCCGACGGGGTGAGCAGTTCTTC
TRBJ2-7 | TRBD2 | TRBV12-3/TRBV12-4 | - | CASSSGGSYEQYF | TGTGCCAGCAGTTCCGGGGGGAGTTACGAGCAGTACTTC
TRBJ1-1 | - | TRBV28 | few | CASSPSVRAGKFVAFF | TGTGCCAGCAGTCCCTCGGTTAGGGCAGGGAAGTTTGTGGCTTTCTTT
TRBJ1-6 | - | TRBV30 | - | CAWSSPILLSPPIDSPLHF | TGTGCCTGGAGTTCTCCAATCCTACTCTCCCCACCTATAGATTCACCCCTCCACTTT
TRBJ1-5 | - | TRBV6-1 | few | CASSERGTGQNSNQPQHF | TGTGCCAGCAGTGAAAGAGGAACAGGGCAAAATAGCAATCAGCCCCAGCATTTT
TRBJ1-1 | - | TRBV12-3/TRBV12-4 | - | CASRDSVNTEAFF | TGTGCCAGCAGGGACAGTGTGAACACTGAAGCTTTCTTT
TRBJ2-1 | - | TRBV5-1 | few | CASSLARGNEQFF | TGCGCCAGCAGCTTGGCCAGGGGCAATGAGCAGTTCTTC
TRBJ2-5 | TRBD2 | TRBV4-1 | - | CASSQWGSSGGGLVTQYF | TGCGCCAGCAGCCAGTGGGGTAGTTCGGGCGGGGGGTTGGTGACCCAGTACTTC
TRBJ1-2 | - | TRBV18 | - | CASSPNKLYGYTF | TGTGCCAGCTCACCGAATAAGCTTTATGGCTACACCTTC
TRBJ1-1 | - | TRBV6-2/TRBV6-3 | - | CASSYEGFEAFF | TGTGCCAGCAGTTACGAGGGTTTTGAAGCTTTCTTT
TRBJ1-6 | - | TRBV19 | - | CASSWGLDNSPLHF | TGTGCCAGTAGCTGGGGACTCGATAATTCACCCCTCCACTTT
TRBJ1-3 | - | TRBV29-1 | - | CSVVQTGNTIYF | TGCAGCGTTGTCCAAACTGGAAACACCATATATTTT
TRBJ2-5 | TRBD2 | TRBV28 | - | CASSLVPLSGGSQYF | TGTGCCAGCAGTTTAGTCCCTCTTTCCGGCGGGAGCCAATACTTC
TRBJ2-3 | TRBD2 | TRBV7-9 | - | CASSRSLAASTDTQYF | TGTGCCAGCAGCAGATCACTAGCGGCGAGCACAGATACGCAGTATTTT
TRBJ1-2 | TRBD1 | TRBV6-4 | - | CASKAFGGQGYGYTF | TGTGCCAGCAAAGCTTTCGGGGGACAGGGCTATGGCTACACCTTC
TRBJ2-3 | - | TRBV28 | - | CASSEPTGTDTQYF | TGTGCCAGCAGTGAGCCGACAGGCACAGATACGCAGTATTTT
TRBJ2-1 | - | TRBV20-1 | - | CSARKLNEQFF | TGCAGTGCTAGAAAACTCAATGAGCAGTTCTTC
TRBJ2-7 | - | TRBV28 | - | CASIRRQGKYEQYF | TGTGCCAGCATTAGGCGCCAGGGAAAGTACGAGCAGTACTTC
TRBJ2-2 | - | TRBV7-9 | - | CASSLARDNLRGVTGELFF | TGTGCCAGCAGCTTAGCGCGGGACAACCTCCGGGGGGTCACCGGGGAGCTGTTTTTT
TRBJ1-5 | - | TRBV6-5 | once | CASTRRGDGNQPQHF | TGTGCCAGCACCCGGCGGGGGGATGGCAATCAGCCCCAGCATTTT
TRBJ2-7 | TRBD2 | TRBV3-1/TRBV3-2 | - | CASSQESSGGPYEQYF | TGTGCCAGCAGCCAAGAGTCTAGCGGGGGGCCCTACGAGCAGTACTTC
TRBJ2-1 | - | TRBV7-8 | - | CASSPDTDSYNEQFF | TGTGCCAGCAGCCCGGACACTGACTCCTACAATGAGCAGTTCTTC
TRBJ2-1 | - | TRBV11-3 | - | CASSETGNEQFF | TGTGCCAGCAGTGAAACGGGCAATGAGCAGTTCTTC
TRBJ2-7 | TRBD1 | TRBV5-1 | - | CASSMDRGNEQYF | TGCGCCAGCAGCATGGACAGGGGCAACGAGCAGTACTTC
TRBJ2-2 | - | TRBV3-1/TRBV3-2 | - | CASSQGGVTGELFF | TGTGCCAGCAGCCAAGGGGGCGTCACCGGGGAGCTGTTTTTT
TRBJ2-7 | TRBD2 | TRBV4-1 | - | CASSRGTSGAPYEQYF | TGCGCCAGCAGCCGCGGGACTAGCGGGGCACCCTACGAGCAGTACTTC
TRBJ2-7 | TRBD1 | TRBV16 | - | CASSQQGVYEQYF | TGTGCCAGCAGCCAACAGGGGGTCTACGAGCAGTACTTC
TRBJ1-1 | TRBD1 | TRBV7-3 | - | CASSQTGGYTEAFF | TGTGCCAGCAGCCAGACAGGGGGTTATACTGAAGCTTTCTTT
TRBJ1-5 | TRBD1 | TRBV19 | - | CASSKITGGGSNQPQHF | TGTGCCAGTAGTAAAATTACAGGGGGCGGGAGTAATCAGCCCCAGCATTTT
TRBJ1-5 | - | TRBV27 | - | CASSFSGYSVNQPQHF | TGTGCCAGCAGCTTCTCAGGGTACAGTGTCAATCAGCCCCAGCATTTT
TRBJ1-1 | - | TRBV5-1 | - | CASTNEGVGEAFF | TGCGCCAGCACTAACGAGGGTGTGGGTGAAGCTTTCTTT
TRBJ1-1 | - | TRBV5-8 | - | CASSTSQLTENTEAFF | TGTGCCAGCAGCACCTCTCAACTGACAGAAAACACTGAAGCTTTCTTT
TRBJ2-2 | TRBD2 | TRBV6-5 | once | CASFSGGTGELFF | TGTGCCAGCTTTAGCGGGGGAACCGGGGAGCTGTTTTTT
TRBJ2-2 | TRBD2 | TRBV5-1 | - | CASSFSSGSTGELFF | TGCGCCAGCAGCTTTTCGAGCGGGAGTACCGGGGAGCTGTTTTTT
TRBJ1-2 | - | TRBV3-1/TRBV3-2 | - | CASSQEPTVSYGYTF | TGTGCCAGCAGCCAAGAACCGACAGTTTCCTATGGCTACACCTTC
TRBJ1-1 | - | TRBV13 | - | CASSLGAVAGDTEAFF | TGTGCCAGCAGCTTAGGGGCGGTGGCCGGGGACACTGAAGCTTTCTTT
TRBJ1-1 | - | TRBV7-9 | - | CASRDTGSASVDTEAFF | TGTGCCAGCAGAGACACAGGGTCGGCAAGTGTGGACACTGAAGCTTTCTTT
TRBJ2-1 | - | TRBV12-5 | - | CASGFGNEQFF | TGTGCTAGTGGTTTCGGGAATGAGCAGTTCTTC
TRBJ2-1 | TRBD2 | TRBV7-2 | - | CASSPPTSGDYNEQFF | TGTGCCAGCAGCCCTCCGACTAGCGGGGACTACAATGAGCAGTTCTTC
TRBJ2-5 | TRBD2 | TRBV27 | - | CASSLNGGALETQYF | TGTGCCAGCAGTTTAAACGGGGGGGCCCTAGAGACCCAGTACTTC
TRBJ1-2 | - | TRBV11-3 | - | CASSLDLRWYGYTF | TGTGCCAGCAGCTTAGATCTTCGGTGGTATGGCTACACCTTC
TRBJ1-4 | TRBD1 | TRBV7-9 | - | CASSSPGQGITNEKLFF | TGTGCCAGCAGCTCTCCGGGACAGGGTATCACTAATGAAAAACTGTTTTTT
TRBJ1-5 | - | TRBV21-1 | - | CASSKCSVLNQPQHF | TGTGCCAGCAGCAAATGTTCCGTATTAAATCAGCCCCAGCATTTT
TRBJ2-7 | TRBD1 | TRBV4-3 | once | CASSQQDRATYEQYF | TGCGCCAGCAGCCAACAGGACAGGGCTACGTACGAGCAGTACTTC
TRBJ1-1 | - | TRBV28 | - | CASSSRRGNTEAFF | TGTGCCAGCAGTTCGAGGCGGGGGAACACTGAAGCTTTCTTT
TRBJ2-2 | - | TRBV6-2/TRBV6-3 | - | CASSYTAGNTGELFF | TGTGCCAGCAGTTACACGGCAGGGAACACCGGGGAGCTGTTTTTT
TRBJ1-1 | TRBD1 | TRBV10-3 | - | CAIKGHDRGENTEAFF | TGTGCCATCAAGGGCCACGACAGGGGCGAGAACACTGAAGCTTTCTTT
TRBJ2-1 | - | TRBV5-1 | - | CASSQPGLGYNEQFF | TGCGCCAGCAGCCAACCGGGACTCGGATACAATGAGCAGTTCTTC